This entry features one TCR beta chain sequence. Its antigen is not known. The investigators split CD4+ cells into a CD45RA+ naive subset and a CD45RA-negative memory subset. These data belong to a study of shared clonotypes between healthy human individuals. Study-level results: Few donors limited the genetic and exposure-history diversity represented.

Clones were sequenced by immunoSEQ multiplex PCR, and TCRdb holds only the in-frame ones, with some missing. Of some 500,000 clones in the sample, 90% to 96% are singletons; the top ten hold approximately 0.06%. Germline CDR1 SNHLY, CDR2 FYNNEI. Losses at the gene ends were 4 bases for V and 8 bases for J; bases not matched to a gene: 10. This CDR3 contains 15 residues. The sequenced material came from naive CD4+ T cells sorted from blood. Regarding subset: CD45RA+ positively selected. V and J are TRBV2 and TRBJ2-1; 8 nucleotides align to TRBD2. The receptor comes from a woman aged 25 to 45 in good health. CDR3 sequence (DNA): TGTGCCAGCAGTGCCTCCGGGACTAGTTACCATGAGCAGTTCTTC. Its protein product is CASSASGTSYHEQFF.